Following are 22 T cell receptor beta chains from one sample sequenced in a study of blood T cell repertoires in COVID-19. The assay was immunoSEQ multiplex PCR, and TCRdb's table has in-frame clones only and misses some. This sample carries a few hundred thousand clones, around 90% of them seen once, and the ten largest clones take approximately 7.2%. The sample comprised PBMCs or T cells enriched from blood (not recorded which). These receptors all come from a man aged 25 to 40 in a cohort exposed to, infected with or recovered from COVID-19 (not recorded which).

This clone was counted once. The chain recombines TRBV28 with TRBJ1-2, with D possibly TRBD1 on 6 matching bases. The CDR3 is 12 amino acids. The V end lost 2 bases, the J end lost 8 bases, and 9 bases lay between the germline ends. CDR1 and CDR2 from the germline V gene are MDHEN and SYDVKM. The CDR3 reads CASSLRDRGYTF. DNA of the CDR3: TGTGCCAGCAGTTTACGTGACAGGGGCTACACCTTC.

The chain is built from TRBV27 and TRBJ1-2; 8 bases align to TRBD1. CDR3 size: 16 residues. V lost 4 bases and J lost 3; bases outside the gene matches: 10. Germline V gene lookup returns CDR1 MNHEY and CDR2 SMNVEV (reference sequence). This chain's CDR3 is CASSYGRTGKYYGYTF. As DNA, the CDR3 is TGTGCCAGCAGTTATGGCCGGACAGGGAAATACTATGGCTACACCTTC.

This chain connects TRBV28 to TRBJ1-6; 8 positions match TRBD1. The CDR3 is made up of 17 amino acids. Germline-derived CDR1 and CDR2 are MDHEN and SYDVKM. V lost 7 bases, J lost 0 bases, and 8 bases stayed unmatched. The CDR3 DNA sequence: TGTGCCAGCAAGGACAGGGCAGAGGACTCCTATAATTCACCCCTCCACTTT. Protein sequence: CASKDRAEDSYNSPLHF.

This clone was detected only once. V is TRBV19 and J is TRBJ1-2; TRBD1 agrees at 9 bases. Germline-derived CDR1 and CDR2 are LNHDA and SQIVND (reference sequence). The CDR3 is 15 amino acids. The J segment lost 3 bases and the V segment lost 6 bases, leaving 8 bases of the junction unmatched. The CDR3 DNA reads TGTGCCAGTAGCCTGACAGGGGGAAGATACTATGGCTACACCTTC. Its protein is CASSLTGGRYYGYTF.

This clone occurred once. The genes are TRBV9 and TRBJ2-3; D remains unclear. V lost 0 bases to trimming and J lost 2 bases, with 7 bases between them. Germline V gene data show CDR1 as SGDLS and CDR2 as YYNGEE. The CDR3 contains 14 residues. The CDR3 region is CASSVGGFTDTQYF. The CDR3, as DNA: TGTGCCAGCAGCGTAGGCGGCTTCACAGATACGCAGTATTTT.

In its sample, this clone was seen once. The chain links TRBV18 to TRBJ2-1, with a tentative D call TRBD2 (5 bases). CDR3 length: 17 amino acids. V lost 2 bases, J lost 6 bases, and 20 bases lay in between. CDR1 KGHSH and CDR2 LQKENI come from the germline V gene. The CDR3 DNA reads TGTGCCAGCTCACCAATCAGAGCGAGCGGACGAATCAATGAGCAGTTCTTC. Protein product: CASSPIRASGRINEQFF.

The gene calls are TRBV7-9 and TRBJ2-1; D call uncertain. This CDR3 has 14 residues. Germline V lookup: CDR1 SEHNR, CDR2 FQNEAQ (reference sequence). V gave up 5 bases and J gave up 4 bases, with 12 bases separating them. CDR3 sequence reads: CASSPLPTYNEQFF. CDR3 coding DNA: TGTGCCAGCAGCCCCCTCCCGACATACAATGAGCAGTTCTTC.

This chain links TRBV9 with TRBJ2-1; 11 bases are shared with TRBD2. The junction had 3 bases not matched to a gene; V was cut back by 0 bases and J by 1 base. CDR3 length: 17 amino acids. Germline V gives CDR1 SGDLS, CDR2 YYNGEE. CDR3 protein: CASSVDTSGSSYNEQFF. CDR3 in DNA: TGTGCCAGCAGCGTAGATACTAGCGGGAGTTCCTACAATGAGCAGTTCTTC.

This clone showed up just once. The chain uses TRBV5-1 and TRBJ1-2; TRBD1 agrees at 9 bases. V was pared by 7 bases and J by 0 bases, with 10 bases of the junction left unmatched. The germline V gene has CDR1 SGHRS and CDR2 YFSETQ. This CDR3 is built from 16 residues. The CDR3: CASARGQGPPNYGYTF. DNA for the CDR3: TGCGCCAGCGCGAGAGGACAGGGGCCCCCTAACTATGGCTACACCTTC.

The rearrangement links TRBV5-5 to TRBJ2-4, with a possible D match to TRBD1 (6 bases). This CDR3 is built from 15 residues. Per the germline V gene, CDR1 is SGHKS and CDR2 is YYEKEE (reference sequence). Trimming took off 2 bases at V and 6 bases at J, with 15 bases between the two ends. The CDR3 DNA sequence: TGTGCCAGCAGCTTTTCACAGGGTGCGGGAAACATTCAGTACTTC. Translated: CASSFSQGAGNIQYF. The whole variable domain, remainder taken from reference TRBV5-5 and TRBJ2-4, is DAGVTQSPTHLIKTRGQQVTLRCSPISGHKSVSWYQQVLGQGPQFIFQYYEKEERGRGNFPDRFSARQFPNYSSELNVNALLLGDSALYLCASSFSQGAGNIQYFGAGTRLSVL.

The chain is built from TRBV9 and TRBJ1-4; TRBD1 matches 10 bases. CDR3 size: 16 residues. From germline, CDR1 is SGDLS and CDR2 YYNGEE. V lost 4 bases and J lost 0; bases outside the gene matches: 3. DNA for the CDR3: TGTGCCAGCAGCCGCGGACAGGGGGCAACTAATGAAAAACTGTTTTTT. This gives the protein CASSRGQGATNEKLFF. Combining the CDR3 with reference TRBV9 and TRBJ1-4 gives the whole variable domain DSGVTQTPKHLITATGQRVTLRCSPRSGDLSVYWYQQSLDQGLQFLIQYYNGEERAKGNILERFSAQQFPDLHSELNLSSLELGDSALYFCASSRGQGATNEKLFFGSGTQLSVL.

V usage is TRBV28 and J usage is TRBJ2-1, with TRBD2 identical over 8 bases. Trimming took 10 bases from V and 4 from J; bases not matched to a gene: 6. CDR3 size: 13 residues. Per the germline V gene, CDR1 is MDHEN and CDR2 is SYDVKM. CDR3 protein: CATLSGGYNEQFF. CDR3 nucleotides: TGTGCCACCTTATCGGGAGGGTACAATGAGCAGTTCTTC.

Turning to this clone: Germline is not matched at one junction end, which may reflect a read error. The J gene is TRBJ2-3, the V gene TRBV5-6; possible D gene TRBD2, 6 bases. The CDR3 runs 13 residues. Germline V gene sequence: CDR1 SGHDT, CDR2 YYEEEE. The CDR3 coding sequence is TGTGCCAGCAGCTTGGAGCTAGCGCTCAGGAAGGATTTT. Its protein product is CASSLELALRKDF.

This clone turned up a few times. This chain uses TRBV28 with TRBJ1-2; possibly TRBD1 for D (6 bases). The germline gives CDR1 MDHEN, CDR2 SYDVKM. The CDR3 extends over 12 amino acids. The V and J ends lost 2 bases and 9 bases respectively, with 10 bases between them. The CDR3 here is CASSLSQGSYTF. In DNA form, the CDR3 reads TGTGCCAGCAGTTTAAGCCAGGGGAGCTACACCTTC.

The CDR3 sequence is CAWRPSRDTEAFF. CDR3 in DNA: TGTGCCTGGAGACCCTCGCGGGACACTGAAGCTTTCTTT. The rearrangement uses TRBV30 and TRBJ1-1; unclear D gene. Germline V CDR1 and CDR2: GTSNPN, SVGIG (reference sequence). V was shortened by 3 bases and J by 3 bases, with 11 bases between the two germline ends. The CDR3 contains 13 residues.

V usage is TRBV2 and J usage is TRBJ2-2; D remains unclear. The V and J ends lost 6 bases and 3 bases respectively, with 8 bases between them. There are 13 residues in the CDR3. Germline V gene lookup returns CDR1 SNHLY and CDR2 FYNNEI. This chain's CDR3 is CASSAIDTGELFF. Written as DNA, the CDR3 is TGTGCCAGCAGCGCTATTGACACCGGGGAGCTGTTTTTT.

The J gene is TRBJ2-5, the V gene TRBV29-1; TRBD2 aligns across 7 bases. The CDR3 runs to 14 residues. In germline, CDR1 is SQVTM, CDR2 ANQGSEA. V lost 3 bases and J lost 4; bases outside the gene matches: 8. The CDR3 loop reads CSVEFPGGPETQYF. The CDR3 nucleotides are TGCAGCGTTGAGTTTCCGGGAGGCCCAGAGACCCAGTACTTC.

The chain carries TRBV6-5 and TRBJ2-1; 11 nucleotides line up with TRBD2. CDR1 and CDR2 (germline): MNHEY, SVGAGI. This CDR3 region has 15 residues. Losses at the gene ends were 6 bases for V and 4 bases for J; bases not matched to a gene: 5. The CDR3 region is CASSFGTSGYNEQFF. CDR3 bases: TGTGCCAGCAGCTTCGGGACTAGCGGTTACAATGAGCAGTTCTTC.

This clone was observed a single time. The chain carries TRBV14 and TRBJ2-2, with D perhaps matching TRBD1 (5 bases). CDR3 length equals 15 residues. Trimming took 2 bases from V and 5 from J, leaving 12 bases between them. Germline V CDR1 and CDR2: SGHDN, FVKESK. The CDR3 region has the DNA TGTGCCAGCAGCCAATCCCAGGGCCGGACCGGGGAGCTGTTTTTT. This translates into CASSQSQGRTGELFF.

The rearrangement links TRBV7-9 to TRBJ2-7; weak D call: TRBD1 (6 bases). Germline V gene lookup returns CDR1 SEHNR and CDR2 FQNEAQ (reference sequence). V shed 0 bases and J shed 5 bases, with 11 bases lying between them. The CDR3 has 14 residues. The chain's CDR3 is CASSLANRVDEQYF. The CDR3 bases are TGTGCCAGCAGCTTAGCCAACAGGGTGGACGAGCAGTACTTC.

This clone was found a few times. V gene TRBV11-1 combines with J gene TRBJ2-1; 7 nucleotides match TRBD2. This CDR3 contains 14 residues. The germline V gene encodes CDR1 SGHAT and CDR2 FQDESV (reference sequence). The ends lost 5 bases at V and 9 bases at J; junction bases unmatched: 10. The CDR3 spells CASSGAGELSEQFF. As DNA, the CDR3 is TGTGCCAGCAGCGGGGCGGGAGAACTTAGTGAGCAGTTCTTC.

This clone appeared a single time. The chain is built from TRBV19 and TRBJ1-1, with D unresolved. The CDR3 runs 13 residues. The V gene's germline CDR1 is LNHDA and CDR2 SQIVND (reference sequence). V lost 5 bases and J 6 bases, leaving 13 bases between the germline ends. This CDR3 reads CASSYPGRSEAFF. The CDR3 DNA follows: TGTGCCAGTAGTTATCCGGGAAGGTCTGAAGCTTTCTTT. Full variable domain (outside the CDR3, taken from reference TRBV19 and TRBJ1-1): DGGITQSPKYLFRKEGQNVTLSCEQNLNHDAMYWYRQDPGQGLRLIYYSQIVNDFQKGDIAEGYSVSREKKESFPLTVTSAQKNPTAFYLCASSYPGRSEAFFGQGTRLTVV.